The 21 T cell receptor beta chains reported below all come from one sample, sequenced in a study of metastatic and nonmetastatic thyroid tumors. Thyroid surgery took place with no prior treatment in any patient. TCRdb called clones again from the PCR reads with MiXCR. The sample has about 18,000 clones; around 28% are singletons. Sequenced sample: tumor tissue. Receptor source: a male donor with papillary thyroid cancer or a benign thyroid nodule (not recorded which). Some clones in this sample may be carry-over from other donors' samples.

This clone was observed at least ten times. V and J are TRBV29-1 and TRBJ2-6; no firm D call. Trimming took off 4 bases at V and 4 bases at J, with 11 bases between the two ends. This CDR3 has 14 residues. Germline CDR1 and CDR2: SQVTM and ANQGSEA. CDR3 amino acids: CSVGMGDGANVLTF. The CDR3 region has the DNA TGCAGCGTTGGGATGGGCGACGGGGCCAACGTCCTGACTTTC.

This clone is deemed medium-sized. The chain carries TRBV2 and TRBJ1-6; D gene uncertain. The CDR3 runs to 15 residues. Germline CDR1 is SNHLY and CDR2 is FYNNEI. V was cut by 7 bases and J by 0 bases, with 10 bases left in between. The DNA for the CDR3 is TGTGCCAGCATCTCTGCTACCTCCTATAATTCACCCCTCCACTTT. Translating gives CASISATSYNSPLHF.

This clone occurred many times. The chain combines TRBV25-1 with TRBJ1-2; TRBD1 matches at 11 bases. Looked up from germline, CDR1 is MGHDK and CDR2 is SYGVNS. V shed 4 bases, J shed 3 bases, and the junction held 13 bases outside the gene matches. This CDR3 comprises 18 residues. CDR3 protein: CASSVSPGQGVGHYGYTF. CDR3 bases: TGTGCCAGCAGTGTCTCTCCGGGACAGGGGGTGGGTCACTATGGCTACACCTTC.

This clone was picked up many times. This chain joins TRBV28 and TRBJ1-3, with D possibly TRBD1 on 5 matching bases. There are 15 residues in the CDR3. V gave up 6 bases and J gave up 4 bases, with 16 bases separating them. Germline CDR1 MDHEN, CDR2 SYDVKM. The CDR3 DNA reads as TGTGCCAGCAGCGACCCCGGGGCTTACGGAAACACCATATATTTT. This gives the protein CASSDPGAYGNTIYF.

Turning to this clone: A read error is likely, as this CDR3 ends without the conserved phenylalanine or tryptophan. This chain connects TRBV27 to TRBJ2-7; D is possibly TRBD2 (7 bases). Germline CDR1 is MNHEY and CDR2 is SMNVEV (reference sequence). The CDR3 extends over 14 amino acids. CDR3 in amino acids: CASSLSGGAYDQYS. The CDR3 region has the DNA TGTGCCAGCAGTTTATCAGGGGGGGCCTACGACCAGTACAGC.

The chain employs TRBV19 and TRBJ2-7, with 7 bases fitting TRBD2. The CDR3 has 16 amino acids. V was clipped by 10 bases and J by 5 bases; unmatched bases: 20. CDR1 and CDR2 from the germline V gene are LNHDA and SQIVND (reference sequence). This chain's CDR3 is CATAQNGGAGAHEQYF. DNA of the CDR3: TGTGCCACCGCGCAAAATGGGGGTGCGGGAGCACACGAGCAGTACTTC.

The chain recombines TRBV10-3 with TRBJ2-7, with TRBD2 identical over 9 bases. The CDR3 has 14 residues. Germline V gene data show CDR1 as ENHRY and CDR2 as SYGVKD. V lost 7 bases to trimming and J lost 2 bases; unmatched junction nucleotides: 6. The DNA for the CDR3 is TGTGCCATCAAAGCGGGAGGTGGGACCTACGAGCAGTACTTC. It encodes CAIKAGGGTYEQYF.

This clone was counted between two and nine times. The chain employs TRBV12-3 or TRBV12-4 and TRBJ2-3, with D uncertain. The CDR3 length is 12 residues. The V end lost 2 bases, the J end lost 7 bases, and 7 bases lay between the germline ends. The CDR3 is CASSLSKHTQYF. CDR3 bases: TGTGCCAGCAGTTTATCCAAGCATACGCAGTATTTT.

This clone was detected ten times or more. The rearrangement links TRBV6-6 to TRBJ2-3; 8 nucleotides match TRBD2. Germline values: CDR1 MNHNY, CDR2 SVGAGI (reference sequence). This CDR3 contains 17 residues. The trim removed 6 bases at V and 1 base at J, leaving 12 bases unmatched. The CDR3: CASRSPRAGAGTDTQYF. CDR3 DNA: TGTGCCAGCAGATCACCGCGAGCGGGAGCTGGCACAGATACGCAGTATTTT.

The chain employs TRBV30 and TRBJ2-1, with D hard to call. CDR1 is GTSNPN and CDR2 is SVGIG in the germline V gene (reference sequence). This CDR3 spans 12 amino acids. The V end lost 3 bases, the J end lost 12 bases, and 15 bases lay between the germline ends. The DNA for the CDR3 is TGTGCCTGGAGCGTAACCGGGTCAGTGCAGTTCTTC. It encodes CAWSVTGSVQFF.

This clone is medium-sized. The V call is TRBV7-9, the J call TRBJ1-2, with TRBD1 as a possible D gene (6 bases). The CDR3 is 15 residues long. V gave up 4 bases and J gave up 2 bases, with 14 bases separating them. The germline V gene has CDR1 SEHNR and CDR2 FQNEAQ (reference sequence). Written as DNA, the CDR3 is TGTGCCAGCAGCTCAGAGGACAGCTTAAACTATGGCTACACCTTC. Its translation is CASSSEDSLNYGYTF.

The rearrangement links TRBV6-1 to TRBJ1-5; TRBD1 agrees at 11 bases. Germline V lookup: CDR1 MNHNS, CDR2 SASEGT. This CDR3 is 15 amino acids long. With 6 bases clipped from V and 2 bases from J, the junction kept 3 bases outside the gene matches. The CDR3: CASRRDRGGNQPQHF. Written as DNA, the CDR3 is TGTGCCAGCAGGAGGGACAGGGGGGGCAATCAGCCCCAGCATTTT.

The V call is TRBV6-6, the J call TRBJ2-7; possible D gene TRBD2, 5 bases. The CDR3 spans 12 residues. Per germline, CDR1 MNHNY and CDR2 SVGAGI (reference sequence). The CDR3 coding sequence is TGTGCCAGCAGTTACTCCGGACTGGTGCAGTACGTG. The encoded protein is CASSYSGLVQYV.

This clone was counted many times. This clone may be a read error of a much larger clone one base away. This sample also contains other DNA sequences that code for the same CDR3. The chain couples TRBV6-1 to TRBJ2-1; the match to TRBD2 covers 7 bases. The V gene end was trimmed by 6 bases and the J gene end by 9 bases; junction bases not matched to a gene: 11. This CDR3 contains 14 residues. CDR1 and CDR2 from the germline V gene are MNHNS and SASEGT. CDR3 sequence reads: CASRAGLAGSEQFF. The CDR3 bases are TGTGCCAGCAGAGCGGGACTGGCAGGCAGTGAGCAGTTCTTC.

This clone was seen at least ten times. The rearrangement uses TRBV29-1 and TRBJ2-5; a possible D gene is TRBD2 (5 bases). This CDR3 is built from 13 residues. Trimming removed 2 bases from V and 5 bases from J, with 12 bases in between. In germline, CDR1 is SQVTM, CDR2 ANQGSEA. In nucleotides, the CDR3 is TGCAGCGTTGAACCGTCTCGAGGGGAGACCCAGTACTTC. It codes for CSVEPSRGETQYF.

DNA for the CDR3: TGTGCCAGCAGCTTAGGTAGGGGGCCGGGAACCAAAAACATTCAGTACTTC. Translated, it gives CASSLGRGPGTKNIQYF. The rearrangement uses TRBV7-9 and TRBJ2-4, with TRBD1 identical over 7 bases. Trimming removed 1 base from V and 2 bases from J; junction bases left unmatched: 8. Germline V gene lookup returns CDR1 SEHNR and CDR2 FQNEAQ (reference sequence). The length of the CDR3 is 17 residues.

In its sample, this clone was seen a few times. The chain couples TRBV28 to TRBJ2-3, with D perhaps given as TRBD1 or TRBD2 (5 bases each). Deletions cut 1 base from V and 4 bases from J, with 12 bases between. The germline gives CDR1 MDHEN, CDR2 SYDVKM. This CDR3 has 15 residues. The CDR3 is CASSLSGQGADTQYF. In DNA, the CDR3 is TGTGCCAGCAGTTTATCCGGGCAGGGAGCAGATACGCAGTATTTT.

To note about this clone: One junction end disagrees with the germline gene, perhaps due to a read error. The rearrangement uses TRBV11-2 and TRBJ2-5, with D tentatively TRBD2 (6 bases). The CDR3 consists of 15 residues. Germline assignment: CDR1 SGHAT and CDR2 FQNNGV. CDR3: CANSPRRTIQETQYF. CDR3 nucleotide sequence: TGTGCCAACAGCCCACGCCGGACTATCCAGGAGACCCAGTACTTC.

This clone was picked up a small number of times. The rearrangement links TRBV12-5 to TRBJ2-3; TRBD2 agrees at 14 bases. This CDR3 has 18 amino acids. CDR1 and CDR2 (germline): LGHNT, FRNRAP. J gave up 3 bases and V 1 base, and 6 bases lay outside the gene matches. Written as DNA, the CDR3 is TGTGCTAGTGGTTTGGGTTCCGGGACTAGCGGGAGTACAGATACGCAGTATTTT. Its translation is CASGLGSGTSGSTDTQYF.

This clone was observed a few times. An end of the junction differs from the germline gene, which may be a read error. The chain uses TRBV20-1 and TRBJ2-7, with D perhaps given as TRBD1 or TRBD2 (5 bases each). The length of the CDR3 is 14 residues. CDR1 and CDR2 from the germline V gene are DFQATT and SNEGSKA (reference sequence). DNA for the CDR3: TGCAGGGCTCCCTCGGGACGCCTCGCCTACGCGCAGTACTTC. It codes for CRAPSGRLAYAQYF.

The chain joins TRBV10-3 to TRBJ1-4, with D uncertain. CDR3 length equals 20 residues. The V end was cut by 3 bases, the J end by 11 bases, with 34 bases between. Germline V CDR1 and CDR2: ENHRY, SYGVKD. As DNA, the CDR3 is TGTGCCATCAGTGAAAACCGTCCTTCCGGCACACGGATGTTTAAGGACAAACTGTTTTTT. Encoded protein: CAISENRPSGTRMFKDKLFF.